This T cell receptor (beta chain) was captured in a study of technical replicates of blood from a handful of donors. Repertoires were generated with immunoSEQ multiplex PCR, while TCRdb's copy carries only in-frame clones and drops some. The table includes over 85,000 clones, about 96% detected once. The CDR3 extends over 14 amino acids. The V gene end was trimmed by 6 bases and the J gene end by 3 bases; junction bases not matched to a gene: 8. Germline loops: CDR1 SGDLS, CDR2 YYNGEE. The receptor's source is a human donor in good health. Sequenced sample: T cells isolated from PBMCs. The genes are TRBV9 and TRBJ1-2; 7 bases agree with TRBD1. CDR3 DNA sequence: TGTGCCAGCACCTTAGGAGGGACAGACTATGGCTACACCTTC. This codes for CASTLGGTDYGYTF.